This T cell receptor beta chain was sequenced in a study of identical twins. General study findings and limits: With monozygotic twins, out-of-frame TCR alpha sharing exceeded what models estimated. Fewer insertions were carried by abundant cord blood beta clonotypes, but none was seen in memory repertoires. Twins' excess sharing was less marked for out-of-frame beta sequences.

Healthy Caucasians, and only they, were the donors. This clonotype occurred a few times. Its antigen is not identified. Germline V CDR1 and CDR2: SNHLY, FYNNEI. V shed 7 bases and J shed 7 bases, with 23 bases lying between them. This CDR3 contains 16 residues. In TCRdb, the 5' RACE reads were re-called with MiXCR into one record per CDR3 protein. This sample carries roughly 570,000 distinct CDR3 sequences, roughly 9.9% of them seen once, and the ten largest clones take roughly 3%. Another study also made use of these data, one on yellow fever vaccine responses in identical twins.

Material for sequencing was PBMCs. The sequence came from a woman between 18 and 30 years old in good health. This chain uses TRBV2 with TRBJ2-1; perhaps D is TRBD1 or TRBD2 (6 bases each). The CDR3 bases are TGTGCCAGCACCTACCCCGTAGGGGGGAAATCTAATGAGCAGTTCTTC. Its protein product is CASTYPVGGKSNEQFF. Supplemented by reference TRBV2 and TRBJ2-1, the full variable domain reads EPEVTQTPSHQVTQMGQEVILRCVPISNHLYFYWYRQILGQKVEFLVSFYNNEISEKSEIFDDQFSVERPDGSNFTLKIRSTKLEDSAMYFCASTYPVGGKSNEQFFGPGTRLTVL.